A single T cell receptor beta chain is shown here with its context. The antigen is undetermined. Extraction and reverse transcription of RNA yielded cDNA as the sequencing template. The repertoire was sequenced with immunoSEQ multiplex PCR; TCRdb's copy has only in-frame clones and lacks some. The sample gives 60,000 to 85,000 clones, around 29% of which show up once; 15% is in the top ten. Trimming removed 3 bases at V and 4 bases at J, with 10 bases between. Germline V CDR1 and CDR2: SQVTM, ANQGSEA. The CDR3 is made up of 13 amino acids. The data are from a study of CD8+ T cells in alopecia areata. About the study: Once tofacitinib had been taken for 6 to 18 months, 6 months off drug followed.

Noted treatment: oral pan-JAK inhibitor, 5-10 mg twice daily. Peripheral blood and lesional scalp punch biopsies were taken from alopecia areata patients. Study-level findings and limits: Normal scalp had lower clonality than lesional scalp, with alopecia totalis/universalis lesions showing this most strongly.

Material: CD8+ T cells sorted from blood, obtained at week 4, from a patient treated with tofacitinib. The clonotype was recovered from a human donor with alopecia areata. This chain connects TRBV29-1 to TRBJ2-1; D is ambiguous. The CDR3 coding sequence is TGCAGCGTTGAGGGTGGGGTGTACAATGAGCAGTTCTTC. It is translated as CSVEGGVYNEQFF.